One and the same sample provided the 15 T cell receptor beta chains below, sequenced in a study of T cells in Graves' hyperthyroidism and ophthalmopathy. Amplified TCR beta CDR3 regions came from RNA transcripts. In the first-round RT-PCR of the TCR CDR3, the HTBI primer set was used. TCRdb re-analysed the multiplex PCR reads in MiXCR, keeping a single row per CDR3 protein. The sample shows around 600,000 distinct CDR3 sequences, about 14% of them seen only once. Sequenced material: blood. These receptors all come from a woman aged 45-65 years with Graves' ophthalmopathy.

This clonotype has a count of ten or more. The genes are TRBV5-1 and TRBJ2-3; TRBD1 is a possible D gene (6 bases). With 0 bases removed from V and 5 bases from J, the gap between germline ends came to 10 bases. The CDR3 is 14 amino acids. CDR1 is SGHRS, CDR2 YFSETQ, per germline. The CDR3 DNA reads TGCGCCAGCAGCTTGGGGACAGACGGAGATACGCAGTATTTT. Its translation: CASSLGTDGDTQYF.

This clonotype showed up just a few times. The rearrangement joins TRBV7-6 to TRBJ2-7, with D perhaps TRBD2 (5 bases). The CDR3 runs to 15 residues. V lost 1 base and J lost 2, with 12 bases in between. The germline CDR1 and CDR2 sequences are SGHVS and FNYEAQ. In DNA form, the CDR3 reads TGTGCCAGCAGCTTAGGGCAGCCGGGGACCTACGAGCAGTACTTC. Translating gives CASSLGQPGTYEQYF.

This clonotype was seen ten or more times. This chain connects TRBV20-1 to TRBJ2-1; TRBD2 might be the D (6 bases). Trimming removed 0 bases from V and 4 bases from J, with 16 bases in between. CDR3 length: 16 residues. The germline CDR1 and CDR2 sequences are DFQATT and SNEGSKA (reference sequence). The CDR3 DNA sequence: TGCAGTGCTAGAGATATGGGGGAGGACAAATACAATGAGCAGTTCTTC. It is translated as CSARDMGEDKYNEQFF.

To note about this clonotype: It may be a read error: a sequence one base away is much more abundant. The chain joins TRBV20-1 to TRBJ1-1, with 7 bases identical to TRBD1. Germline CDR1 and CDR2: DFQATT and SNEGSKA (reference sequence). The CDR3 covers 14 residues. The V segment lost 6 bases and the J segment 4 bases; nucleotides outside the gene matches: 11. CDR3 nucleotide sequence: TGCAGTGCCGGGGACAGTTCTAGTGGCACTGAAGCTTTCTTT. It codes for CSAGDSSSGTEAFF.

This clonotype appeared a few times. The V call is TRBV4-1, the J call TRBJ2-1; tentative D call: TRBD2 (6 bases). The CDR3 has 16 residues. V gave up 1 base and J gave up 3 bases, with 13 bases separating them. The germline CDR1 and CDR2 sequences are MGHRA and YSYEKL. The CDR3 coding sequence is TGCGCCAGCAGCCAAGTGGGACGGGAGCTCTACAATGAGCAGTTCTTC. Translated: CASSQVGRELYNEQFF.

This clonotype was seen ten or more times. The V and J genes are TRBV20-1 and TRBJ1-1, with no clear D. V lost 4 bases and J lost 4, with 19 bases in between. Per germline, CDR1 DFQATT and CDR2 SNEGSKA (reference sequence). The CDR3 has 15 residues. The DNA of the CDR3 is TGCAGTGCTAACCCTGGACTGCCGAAAGCCACTGAAGCTTTCTTT. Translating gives CSANPGLPKATEAFF.

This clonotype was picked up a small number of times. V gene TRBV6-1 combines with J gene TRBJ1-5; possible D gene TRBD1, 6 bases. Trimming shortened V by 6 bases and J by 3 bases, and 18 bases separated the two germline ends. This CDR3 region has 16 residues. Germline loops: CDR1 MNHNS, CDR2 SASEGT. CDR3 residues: CASRMRGLGHNQPQHF. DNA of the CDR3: TGTGCCAGCAGAATGAGGGGTCTGGGACACAATCAGCCCCAGCATTTT.

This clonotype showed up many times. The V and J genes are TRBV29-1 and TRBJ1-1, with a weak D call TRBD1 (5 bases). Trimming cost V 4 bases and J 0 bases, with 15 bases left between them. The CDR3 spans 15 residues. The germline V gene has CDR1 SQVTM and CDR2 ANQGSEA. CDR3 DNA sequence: TGCAGCGTTGGAAAAGGGTGGGGGATGAACACTGAAGCTTTCTTT. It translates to CSVGKGWGMNTEAFF.

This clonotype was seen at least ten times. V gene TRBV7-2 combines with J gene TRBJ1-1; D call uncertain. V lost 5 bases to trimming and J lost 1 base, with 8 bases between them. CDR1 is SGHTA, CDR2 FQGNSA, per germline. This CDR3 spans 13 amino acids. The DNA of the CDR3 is TGTGCCAGCAGCCCGAGGAGGAACACTGAAGCTTTCTTT. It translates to CASSPRRNTEAFF. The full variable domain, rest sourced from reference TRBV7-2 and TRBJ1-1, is GAGVSQSPSNKVTEKGKDVELRCDPISGHTALYWYRQSLGQGLEFLIYFQGNSAPDKSGLPSDRFSAERTGGSVSTLTIQRTQQEDSAVYLCASSPRRNTEAFFGQGTRLTVV.

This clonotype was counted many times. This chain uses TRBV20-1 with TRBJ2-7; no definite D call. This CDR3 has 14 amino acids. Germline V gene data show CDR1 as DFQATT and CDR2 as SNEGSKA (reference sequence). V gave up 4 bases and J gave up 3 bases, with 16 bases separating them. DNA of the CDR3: TGCAGTGCTAAAGAGAGCCGCCCTATCTACGAGCAGTACTTC. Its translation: CSAKESRPIYEQYF.

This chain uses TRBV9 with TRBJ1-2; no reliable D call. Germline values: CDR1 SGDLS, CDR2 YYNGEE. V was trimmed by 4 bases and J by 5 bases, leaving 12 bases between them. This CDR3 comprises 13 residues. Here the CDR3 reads CASSPPAGYGYTF. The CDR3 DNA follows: TGTGCCAGCAGCCCGCCCGCTGGGTATGGCTACACCTTC. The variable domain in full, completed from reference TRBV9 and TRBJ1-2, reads DSGVTQTPKHLITATGQRVTLRCSPRSGDLSVYWYQQSLDQGLQFLIQYYNGEERAKGNILERFSAQQFPDLHSELNLSSLELGDSALYFCASSPPAGYGYTFGSGTRLTVV.

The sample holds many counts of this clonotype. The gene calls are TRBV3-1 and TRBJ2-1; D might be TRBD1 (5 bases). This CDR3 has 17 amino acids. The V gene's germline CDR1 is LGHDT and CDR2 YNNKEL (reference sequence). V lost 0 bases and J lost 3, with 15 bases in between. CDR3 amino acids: CASSQDKTATCYNEQFF. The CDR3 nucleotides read TGTGCCAGCAGCCAAGATAAGACAGCCACTTGCTACAATGAGCAGTTCTTC.

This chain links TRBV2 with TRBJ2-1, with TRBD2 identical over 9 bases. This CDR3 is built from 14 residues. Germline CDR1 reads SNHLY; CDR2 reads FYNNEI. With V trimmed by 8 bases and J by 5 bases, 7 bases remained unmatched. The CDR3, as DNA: TGTGCCAGCGGGGGACTAGCAGACCACAATGAGCAGTTCTTC. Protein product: CASGGLADHNEQFF.

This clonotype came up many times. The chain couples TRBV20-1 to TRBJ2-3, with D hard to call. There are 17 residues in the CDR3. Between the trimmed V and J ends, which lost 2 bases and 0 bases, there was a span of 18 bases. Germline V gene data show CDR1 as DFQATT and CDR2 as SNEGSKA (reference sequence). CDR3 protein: CSARIRLDTTSTDTQYF. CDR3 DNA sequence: TGCAGTGCTAGAATTCGGTTAGACACAACTAGCACAGATACGCAGTATTTT.

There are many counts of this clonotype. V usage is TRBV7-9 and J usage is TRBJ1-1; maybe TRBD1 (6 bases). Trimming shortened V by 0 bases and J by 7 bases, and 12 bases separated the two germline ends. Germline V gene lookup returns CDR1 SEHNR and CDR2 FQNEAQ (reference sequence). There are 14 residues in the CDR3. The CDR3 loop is CASSLATGASEAFF. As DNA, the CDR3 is TGTGCCAGCAGCTTAGCGACGGGGGCTAGTGAAGCTTTCTTT.